This T cell receptor (beta chain) was found in a study of persistence of HIV-infected CD4 T cells. Findings and caveats of the study: Rare CMV-responding cells carrying HIV-1 proviruses were not analyzed separately for TCR. Proviral oligoclonality tracked with TCR oligoclonality within the same sorted cells. Antigen-responding cells were enriched for degenerate expanded CDR3beta sequences.

Concerning this clone: Its cognate antigen is unknown.

The CDR3 runs 15 residues. V lost 0 bases and J lost 8, with 11 bases in between. Germline-derived CDR1 and CDR2 are MNHEY and SMNVEV (reference sequence). Cells were stimulated nonspecifically with anti-CD3/anti-CD28 magnetic beads. Responding CD4+ T cells were sorted by upregulation of both CD40 ligand and CD69. Anti-CD28/CD49d costimulation, CD40-blocking antibody and enfuvirtide were given to CD8-depleted PBMCs for roughly 20 hours. The immunoSEQ assay was version 4, run in survey mode. Repertoires were generated with immunoSEQ multiplex PCR, while TCRdb's copy carries only in-frame clones and drops some. The table has around 40,000 clones, about 89% seen once.

Sequencing used CD4+ T cells sorted from PBMCs after approximately 19-hour stimulation, obtained from a patient who received antiretroviral therapy. This clonotype was obtained from an adult man with HIV who was CMV-seropositive. V is TRBV27 and J is TRBJ1-6, with D uncertain. The CDR3: CASSLSSVTHSPLHF. The CDR3 coding sequence is TGTGCCAGCAGTTTATCGTCCGTAACTCATTCACCCCTCCACTTT.